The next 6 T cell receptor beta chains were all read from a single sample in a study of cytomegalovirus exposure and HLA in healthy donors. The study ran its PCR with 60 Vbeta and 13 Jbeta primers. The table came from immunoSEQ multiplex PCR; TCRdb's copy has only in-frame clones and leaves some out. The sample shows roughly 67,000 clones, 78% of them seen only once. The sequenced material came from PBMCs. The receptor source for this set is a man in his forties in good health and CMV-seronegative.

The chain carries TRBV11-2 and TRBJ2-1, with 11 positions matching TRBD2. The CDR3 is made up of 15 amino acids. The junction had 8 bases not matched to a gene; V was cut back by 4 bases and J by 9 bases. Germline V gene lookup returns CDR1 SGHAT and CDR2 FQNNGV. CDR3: CASSWSSGGYGEQFF. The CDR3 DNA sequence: TGTGCCAGCAGCTGGTCTAGCGGGGGGTATGGTGAGCAGTTCTTC.

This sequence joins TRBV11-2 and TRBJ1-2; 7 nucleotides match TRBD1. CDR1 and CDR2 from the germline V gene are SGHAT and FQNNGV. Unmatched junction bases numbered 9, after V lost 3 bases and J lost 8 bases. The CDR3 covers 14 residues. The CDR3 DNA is TGTGCCAGCAGCTTCTCGACAGGGTTGAAAGGCTACACCTTC. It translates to CASSFSTGLKGYTF.

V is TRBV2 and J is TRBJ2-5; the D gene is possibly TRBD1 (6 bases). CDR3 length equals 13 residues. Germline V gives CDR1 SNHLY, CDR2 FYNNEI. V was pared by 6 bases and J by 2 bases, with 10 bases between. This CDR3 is CASSPGQQETQYF. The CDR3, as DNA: TGTGCCAGCAGCCCGGGACAACAAGAGACCCAGTACTTC.

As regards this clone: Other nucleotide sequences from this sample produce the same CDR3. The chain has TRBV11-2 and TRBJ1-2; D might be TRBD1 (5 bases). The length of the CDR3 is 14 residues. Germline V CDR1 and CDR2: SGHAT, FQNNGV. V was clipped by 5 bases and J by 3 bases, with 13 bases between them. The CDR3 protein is CASSLPTEHYGYTF. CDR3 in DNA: TGTGCCAGCAGCCTACCGACAGAGCACTATGGCTACACCTTC.

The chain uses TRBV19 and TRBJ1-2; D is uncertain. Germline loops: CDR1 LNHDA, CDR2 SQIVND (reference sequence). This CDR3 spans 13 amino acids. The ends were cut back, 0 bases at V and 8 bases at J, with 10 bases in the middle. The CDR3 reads CASSIDTARGYTF. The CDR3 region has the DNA TGTGCCAGTAGTATAGATACCGCGAGAGGCTACACCTTC.

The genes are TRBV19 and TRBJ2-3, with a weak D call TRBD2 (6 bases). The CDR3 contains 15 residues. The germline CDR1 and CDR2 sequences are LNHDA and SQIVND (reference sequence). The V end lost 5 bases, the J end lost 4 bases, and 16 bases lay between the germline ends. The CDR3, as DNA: TGTGCCAGTAGTGGGGGGAGACTAGGTGCAGATACGCAGTATTTT. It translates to CASSGGRLGADTQYF. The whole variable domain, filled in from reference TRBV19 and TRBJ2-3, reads DGGITQSPKYLFRKEGQNVTLSCEQNLNHDAMYWYRQDPGQGLRLIYYSQIVNDFQKGDIAEGYSVSREKKESFPLTVTSAQKNPTAFYLCASSGGRLGADTQYFGPGTRLTVL.